One T cell receptor beta chain is described in this entry. Its target is unknown. The source of the sample is a study of CD8+ T cells in alopecia areata. Points from the study as a whole: It was observed that many expanded lesional clones persisted in scalp and blood during tofacitinib.

The treatment was: oral pan-JAK inhibitor, 5-10 mg twice daily. In alopecia areata patients, both lesional scalp punch biopsies and peripheral blood were collected. Using a FACSAria, the CD4+ and CD8+ T cells were sorted from the PBMCs. Germline CDR1 SGDLS, CDR2 YYNGEE. V was shortened by 1 base and J by 0 bases, with 8 bases between the two germline ends. The CDR3 has 15 amino acids. RNA extraction was followed by reverse transcription into cDNA, which acted as the sequencing template. Method: immunoSEQ multiplex PCR; TCRdb's copy keeps in-frame clones and lacks some. In the table there are 90,000 to 100,000 clones, roughly 64% of which are singletons.

This receptor was identified in a human donor with alopecia areata. This material consisted of CD8+ T cells sorted from blood, taken at week 4, from a patient treated with tofacitinib. The chain has TRBV9 and TRBJ2-1; D uncertain. CDR3 sequence (DNA): TGTGCCAGCAGCGTATCGGCGGTCTCCTACAATGAGCAGTTCTTC. This sequence encodes CASSVSAVSYNEQFF.